These 5 T cell receptor beta chains share one sample of origin, sequenced in a study of post-analysis software for immune sequencing data. These receptors' targets are unknown. Sequencing libraries made from TCR beta cDNA carried unique molecular identifiers. In TCRdb, the PCR reads were re-called with MiXCR into one record per CDR3 protein. The sample shows approximately 770,000 distinct CDR3 sequences, roughly 46% of them seen only once. Findings and caveats of the study: In patients, five or six TRBV segments were more frequent than in controls, with TRBV5-6, TRBV5-1 and TRBV20-1 among them.

The sample comprised blood. Receptors originate from a girl between 10 and 17 years old with multiple sclerosis.

This clonotype showed up just a few times. This chain joins TRBV28 and TRBJ1-5; D is unclear. V was trimmed by 6 bases and J by 0 bases, leaving 3 bases between them. Germline V gene data show CDR1 as MDHEN and CDR2 as SYDVKM. This CDR3 has 12 residues. As DNA, the CDR3 is TGTGCCAGCAGGGATAGCAATCAGCCCCAGCATTTT. This codes for CASRDSNQPQHF. Variable domain in full (rest from reference TRBV28 and TRBJ1-5): DVKVTQSSRYLVKRTGEKVFLECVQDMDHENMFWYRQDPGLGLRLIYFSYDVKMKEKGDIPEGYSVSREKKERFSLILESASTNQTSMYLCASRDSNQPQHFGDGTRLSIL.

The chain recombines TRBV7-2 with TRBJ2-4; no firm D call. The end of the DNA aligns better with TRBJ2-7, so the J call may be wrong. The CDR3 covers 16 residues. The germline V gene has CDR1 SGHTA and CDR2 FQGNSA. The CDR3 bases are TGTGCCAGCAGCTTGAGGCCGGACGGTAGCTCCTACGAGCAGTACTTC. Its protein product is CASSLRPDGSSYEQYF.

The rearrangement joins TRBV7-2 to TRBJ2-7; D perhaps matches TRBD2 (5 bases). This CDR3 contains 15 residues. The germline V gene encodes CDR1 SGHTA and CDR2 FQGNSA. V was clipped by 4 bases and J by 0 bases, with 13 bases between them. As DNA, the CDR3 is TGTGCCAGCAGCTCCAGAGCGGCCCCCTCCTACGAGCAGTACTTC. Translating gives CASSSRAAPSYEQYF.

This clonotype has just a few counts. V usage is TRBV29-1 and J usage is TRBJ2-7, with TRBD1 matching 12 bases. The CDR3 length is 17 residues. CDR1 is SQVTM and CDR2 is ANQGSEA in the germline V gene. Trimming removed 8 bases from V and 4 bases from J; junction bases left unmatched: 18. The CDR3: CSPLAPWDRGRWYEQYF. The CDR3 DNA reads as TGCAGCCCCTTGGCGCCTTGGGACAGGGGGCGGTGGTACGAGCAGTACTTC.

CDR3 loop: CASSYGSTTEAFF. The CDR3 DNA reads TGTGCCAGCAGTTACGGCTCCACCACTGAAGCTTTCTTT. This sequence joins TRBV6-6 and TRBJ1-1; D unresolved. Trimming left V 2 bases short and J 4 bases short, with 8 bases between. Germline CDR1 MNHNY, CDR2 SVGAGI (reference sequence). The CDR3 has 13 residues.